Below are 8 T cell receptor beta chains sequenced from a single sample in a study of T cells in Graves' hyperthyroidism and ophthalmopathy. Amplification of TCR beta CDR3 regions used RNA as the template. Using the HTBI primer set, a first-round RT-PCR was run on the TCR CDR3. A single record per CDR3 protein comes from TCRdb applying MiXCR to the multiplex PCR reads. The sample consists of 250,000 to 400,000 distinct CDR3 sequences, 12% to 15% of them appearing once. The sample comprised blood. The receptors originated from a woman aged 40 to 49 with Graves' ophthalmopathy.

This clonotype was detected only a few times. The chain is built from TRBV6-1 and TRBJ1-3, with a tentative D call TRBD1 (6 bases). Looked up from germline, CDR1 is MNHNS and CDR2 is SASEGT. The CDR3 has 18 residues. V lost 7 bases, J lost 0 bases, and 22 bases lay in between. CDR3 DNA: TGTGCCAGCAAGTCGGCGGTCCGGGGGCCATTCTCTGGAAACACCATATATTTT. Amino acid sequence: CASKSAVRGPFSGNTIYF.

This clonotype was counted only a few times. This chain joins TRBV5-1 and TRBJ2-1; 10 bases map to TRBD2. The CDR3 is 16 amino acids. Germline values: CDR1 SGHRS, CDR2 YFSETQ. V shed 7 bases and J 4 bases; nucleotides not matched to a gene: 11. DNA for the CDR3: TGCGCCAGCTCCAAGCTAGGACTAGCGGTGTACAATGAGCAGTTCTTC. Residues: CASSKLGLAVYNEQFF.

This clonotype was seen ten or more times. The V and J genes are TRBV6-2 or TRBV6-3 and TRBJ2-7, with D unresolved. CDR3 length: 14 amino acids. Trimming pared 7 bases from V and 4 bases from J, leaving 17 bases between. Germline V gene data show CDR1 as MNHEY and CDR2 as SVGEGT. CDR3 sequence (DNA): TGTGCCAGCACCTCTCCCCTAACTGGATACGAGCAGTACTTC. Its protein is CASTSPLTGYEQYF.

This clonotype was recorded at least ten times. The V and J genes are TRBV2 and TRBJ1-5; TRBD1 matches at 10 bases. Trimming at V came to 5 bases and at J to 5 bases, leaving 6 bases not matched to a gene. Per the germline V gene, CDR1 is SNHLY and CDR2 is FYNNEI. This CDR3 region has 15 residues. CDR3 DNA: TGTGCCAGCAGTTTGGACAGGGGGGCCGATCAGCCCCAGCATTTT. Translation gives CASSLDRGADQPQHF.

This clonotype showed up many times. The chain joins TRBV20-1 to TRBJ2-3; D not resolved. V lost 5 bases and J lost 4, with 7 bases in between. Germline V lookup: CDR1 DFQATT, CDR2 SNEGSKA (reference sequence). CDR3 size: 11 residues. CDR3 bases: TGCAGTGCTGGGTCCGCAGATACGCAGTATTTT. Its translation: CSAGSADTQYF.

This clonotype came up many times. The chain combines TRBV20-1 with TRBJ2-5; D is possibly TRBD1 (6 bases). The CDR3 totals 13 residues. The germline CDR1 and CDR2 sequences are DFQATT and SNEGSKA (reference sequence). The germline V and J ends were trimmed by 5 bases and 1 base, with 11 bases remaining between them. The CDR3 DNA reads TGCAGTGCTCTCAGGACAGCCCAAGAGACCCAGTACTTC. It encodes CSALRTAQETQYF.

The J gene is TRBJ1-4, the V gene TRBV20-1; 10 bases are shared with TRBD1. The CDR3 length is 14 residues. Germline-derived CDR1 and CDR2 are DFQATT and SNEGSKA (reference sequence). After removal of 1 base from V and 7 bases from J, the junction contained 3 bases not matched to a gene. CDR3 residues: CSARAGTGVEKLFF. The CDR3 nucleotides read TGCAGTGCTAGAGCCGGGACAGGGGTTGAAAAACTGTTTTTT.

This clonotype was seen repeatedly, ten times or more. The V call is TRBV12-3 or TRBV12-4, the J call TRBJ1-1; D ambiguous. Trimming cost V 11 bases and J 4 bases, with 17 bases left between them. CDR3 length: 13 residues. This chain's CDR3 is CASKKGWFTEAFF. As DNA, the CDR3 is TGTGCCTCCAAGAAGGGTTGGTTCACTGAAGCTTTCTTT.